This TCR beta chain originates from a study of blood T cell repertoires in COVID-19. Sequencing used immunoSEQ multiplex PCR; TCRdb keeps in-frame clones, though not all of them. The data hold around 330,000 clones, with around 90% observed a single time. Participants reported their clinical history, and cohort assignment relied on those reports. Either two negative PCRs, clearance, or symptom resolution qualified Cohort 3 donors as recovered. Sample: PBMCs or T cells enriched from blood (not recorded which). The sequence was collected from a man between 60 and 75 years old who had recovered from COVID-19.

CDR3 region: CASTSGEEWNEQFF. In DNA, the CDR3 is TGTGCCAGTACTAGCGGGGAGGAGTGGAATGAGCAGTTCTTC. The chain combines TRBV19 with TRBJ2-1; 9 nucleotides agree with TRBD2. The CDR3 spans 14 residues. CDR1 is LNHDA and CDR2 is SQIVND in the germline V gene (reference sequence). J was trimmed by 7 bases and V by 7 bases; bases with no gene match: 8.